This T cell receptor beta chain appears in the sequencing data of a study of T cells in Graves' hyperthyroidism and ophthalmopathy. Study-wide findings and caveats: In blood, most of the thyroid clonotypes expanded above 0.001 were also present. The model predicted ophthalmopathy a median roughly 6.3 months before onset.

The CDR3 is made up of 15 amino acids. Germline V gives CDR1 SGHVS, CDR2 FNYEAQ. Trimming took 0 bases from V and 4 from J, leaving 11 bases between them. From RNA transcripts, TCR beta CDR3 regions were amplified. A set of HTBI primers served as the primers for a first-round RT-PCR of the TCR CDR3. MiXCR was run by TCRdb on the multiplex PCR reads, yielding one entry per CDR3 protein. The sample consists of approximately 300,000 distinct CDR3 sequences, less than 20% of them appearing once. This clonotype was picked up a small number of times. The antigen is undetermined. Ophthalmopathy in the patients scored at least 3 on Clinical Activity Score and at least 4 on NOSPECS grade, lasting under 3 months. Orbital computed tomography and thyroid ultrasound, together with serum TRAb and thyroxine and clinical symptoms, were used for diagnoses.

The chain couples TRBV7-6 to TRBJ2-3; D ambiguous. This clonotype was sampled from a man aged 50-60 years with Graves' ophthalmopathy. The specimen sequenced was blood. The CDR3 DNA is TGTGCCAGCAGCTTAGCCCAAGCGCCCGCAGATACGCAGTATTTT. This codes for CASSLAQAPADTQYF.